The next 21 T cell receptor beta chains were all read from a single sample in a study of tumor-infiltrating lymphocytes in primary liver carcinoma. Extraction of RNA together with DNA used about 17-34 mg of unsorted bulk tissue. Using a constant-region primer together with ProtoScript II reverse transcriptase, TCR beta cDNA was made from 500 ng of total RNA. Investigators got TCR beta libraries out of three nested multiplex PCR rounds, done with slightly modified ARM-PCR. TRBV1-TRBV30 forward primers paired with a C-beta reverse primer drove the first two PCR rounds, roughly 9 cycles each. TCRdb reprocessed the multiplex PCR reads via MiXCR and lists one record per CDR3 protein. The repertoire includes 20,000 to 25,000 distinct CDR3 sequences, around 79% of them detected once, and under 45% sits in the top ten. Sequencing was carried out using liver tumor tissue from sampling region 1. Regarding subset: tumor region T1, superior pole. These receptors all stem from a woman in her twenties or thirties with primary liver carcinoma and hepatitis B virus infection.

This clonotype rates as large. The chain uses TRBV29-1 and TRBJ2-7, with 9 bases identical to TRBD1. The length of the CDR3 is 11 residues. Per the germline V gene, CDR1 is SQVTM and CDR2 is ANQGSEA. J lost 7 bases, V lost 6 bases, and 4 bases had no gene match. The CDR3 DNA reads TGCAGCGTCGGGACAGGGTATGAGCAGTACTTC. It yields the protein CSVGTGYEQYF.

The genes are TRBV4-1 and TRBJ1-6, with 9 nucleotides matching TRBD1. The CDR3 extends over 14 amino acids. V dropped 4 bases and J dropped 8; count of bases not matched to a gene: 3. Germline assignment: CDR1 MGHRA and CDR2 YSYEKL. DNA for the CDR3: TGCGCCAGCAGCCCCCGGACAGGGGATTCACCCCTCCACTTT. This gives the protein CASSPRTGDSPLHF.

Worth noting for this clonotype: A much larger clone lies a single base off, so this may be a read error. The chain links TRBV29-1 to TRBJ2-2; 7 nucleotides align to TRBD2. V shed 1 base, J shed 10 bases, and the junction held 12 bases outside the gene matches. CDR1 and CDR2 (germline): SQVTM, ANQGSEA. CDR3 length equals 15 residues. CDR3 residues: CSVEVGREKVEELFF. The CDR3 DNA is TGCAGCGTTGAAGTAGGGCGGGAGAAGGTCGAGGAGCTGTTTTTT.

Turning to this clonotype: The junction departs from the called germline gene at one end, perhaps through a read error. The chain carries TRBV24-1 and TRBJ2-1; no clear D. CDR3 length equals 13 residues. Germline V gene data show CDR1 as KGHDR and CDR2 as SFDVKD. CDR3 residues: CATSDANGNEQFF. CDR3 DNA: TGCGCCACCAGTGACGCTAATGGTAATGAGCAGTTCTTC.

Turning to this clonotype: The junction departs from the called germline gene at one end, perhaps through a read error. The J gene is TRBJ2-7, the V gene TRBV30, with TRBD1 as a possible D gene (6 bases). Germline V gene data show CDR1 as GTSNPN and CDR2 as SVGIG (reference sequence). The CDR3 runs to 16 residues. Here the CDR3 reads CARRPTGQCYPYEQYF. DNA of the CDR3: TGTGCCAGGAGGCCCACCGGACAGTGCTATCCCTACGAGCAGTACTTC.

The gene calls are TRBV5-6 and TRBJ2-3; 11 bases map to TRBD2. V shed 5 bases and J 5 bases; nucleotides not matched to a gene: 4. The CDR3 loop spans 14 amino acids. Germline V gene data show CDR1 as SGHDT and CDR2 as YYEEEE. The CDR3: CASRPLAGVDTQYF. The CDR3 coding sequence is TGTGCCAGCAGACCACTAGCGGGAGTAGATACGCAGTATTTT.

V gene TRBV11-2 combines with J gene TRBJ1-1; a weak D match, TRBD1 (6 bases). Germline CDR1 SGHAT, CDR2 FQNNGV. Trimming stripped 5 bases from V and 8 bases from J, with 36 bases between. The CDR3 has 20 residues. CDR3 region: CASSARDRGCKRWSNIEAFF. The CDR3 DNA is TGTGCCAGCAGCGCTCGGGATAGGGGGTGCAAGAGGTGGAGTAACATCGAAGCTTTCTTT.

As for this clonotype: The conserved phenylalanine or tryptophan normally closing the CDR3 is absent here, so this likely arose from a read error. The V gene is TRBV28, the J gene TRBJ2-2; 8 bases align to TRBD2. The CDR3 covers 13 residues. V shed 11 bases and J 7 bases; nucleotides not matched to a gene: 9. CDR1 MDHEN and CDR2 SYDVKM come from the germline V gene. The CDR3 sequence is CACNLSGSGELFS. Here the CDR3 DNA reads TGTGCCTGCAATTTGAGCGGGAGCGGGGAGCTGTTTTCT.

As to this clonotype: One end of the junction fails to match germline, which may point to a read error. The chain uses TRBV4-2 and TRBJ1-2; 7 bases are shared with TRBD1. Germline V CDR1 and CDR2: LGHNA, YNFKEQ. The CDR3 consists of 15 residues. The CDR3 sequence is CASGRGRQGGYGYTF. The CDR3, as DNA: TGTGCCAGTGGCCGTGGCCGGCAGGGGGGTTATGGCTACACCTTT.

The V gene is TRBV28, the J gene TRBJ2-3, with a weak D call TRBD1 (6 bases). This CDR3 is 17 amino acids long. Trimming took off 6 bases at V and 7 bases at J, with 26 bases between the two ends. The germline V gene encodes CDR1 MDHEN and CDR2 SYDVKM. The CDR3 region is CASSPERGSVNENTQYF. CDR3 DNA sequence: TGTGCCAGCAGCCCAGAGAGGGGGAGTGTTAACGAAAATACGCAGTATTTT.

Concerning this clonotype: Because the CDR3 is missing its conserved closing phenylalanine or tryptophan, this is likely a read error. This sequence joins TRBV6-1 and TRBJ2-4; perhaps TRBD2 as D (6 bases). The CDR3 spans 17 residues. Trimming stripped 10 bases from V and 2 bases from J, with 24 bases between. Looked up from germline, CDR1 is MNHNS and CDR2 is SASEGT. The DNA for the CDR3 is TGTGCCACTTGTGGGCGGAGGGTCCTGGTGCCCAAAAACATTCAGTACATC. This sequence encodes CATCGRRVLVPKNIQYI.

This chain connects TRBV28 to TRBJ2-2; no clear D. The germline V gene encodes CDR1 MDHEN and CDR2 SYDVKM. The CDR3 totals 14 residues. CDR3 region: CTNSLGGNTGELFF. CDR3 nucleotides: TGTACCAACAGTTTGGGCGGGAACACCGGGGAGCTGTTTTTT.

Comment on this clonotype: One end of the junction varies from germline; a read error may be responsible. The rearrangement uses TRBV28 and TRBJ1-1; a possible D gene is TRBD1 (6 bases). Germline-derived CDR1 and CDR2 are MDHEN and SYDVKM. This CDR3 is 15 amino acids long. The CDR3 DNA reads TGTGCCAGCAGCCTGTACCGGACAGCGGACACTGAAGCATTCTTT. Its translation is CASSLYRTADTEAFF.

Only one count was recorded for this clonotype. The junction differs from germline at one of its ends, possibly a read error. The chain employs TRBV28 and TRBJ2-7, with a weak D call TRBD1 (6 bases). Per germline, CDR1 MDHEN and CDR2 SYDVKM. This CDR3 comprises 15 residues. CDR3 region: CTSSLHPQGFYEQYF. The DNA of the CDR3 is TGTACCAGCAGTTTACACCCCCAGGGGTTTTACGAGCAGTACTTC.

About this clonotype: One junction end does not reproduce the germline sequence, and a read error may be involved. The chain is built from TRBV28 and TRBJ2-2; D might be TRBD2 (6 bases). In germline, CDR1 is MDHEN, CDR2 SYDVKM. This CDR3 has 13 residues. CDR3 DNA: TGTGCCAGCAGTTTGAGCGAGTGCGGGGAGCTGCTTTTT. It yields the protein CASSLSECGELLF.

This clonotype was seen just once. The junction shows a germline mismatch at one end, possibly a read error. The rearrangement uses TRBV4-2 and TRBJ2-7; D remains unclear. From germline, CDR1 is LGHNA and CDR2 YNFKEQ. This CDR3 has 13 amino acids. CDR3 region: CASNQPSHYERYF. The CDR3 DNA reads TGTGCCAGCAACCAACCTAGTCACTACGAGCGGTACTTC.

This clonotype has ten or more counts. The J gene is TRBJ2-3, the V gene TRBV29-1; 8 nucleotides match TRBD2. The V and J ends lost 2 bases and 5 bases, in that order; junction bases with no gene match: 6. Germline CDR1 SQVTM, CDR2 ANQGSEA. CDR3 length: 14 amino acids. CDR3: CSVERTSPEDTQYF. The DNA of the CDR3 is TGCAGCGTTGAACGGACTAGCCCGGAAGATACGCAGTATTTT.

Turning to this clonotype: One end of the junction varies from germline; a read error may be responsible. The chain has TRBV11-1 and TRBJ2-2; D may be TRBD2 (6 bases). From germline, CDR1 is SGHAT and CDR2 FQDESV (reference sequence). The CDR3 is 16 amino acids. CDR3 bases: TGTGCCAGTAGCTTAGTGGGGGGTACGAACACCGCTGAACTGTTTTTT. This codes for CASSLVGGTNTAELFF.

A remark on this clonotype: A much bigger clone sits one base away, suggesting this may be a read error. The chain links TRBV10-3 to TRBJ2-2, with TRBD2 matching 11 bases. The CDR3 has 17 residues. CDR1 and CDR2 from the germline V gene are ENHRY and SYGVKD. V dropped 7 bases and J dropped 7; count of bases not matched to a gene: 14. CDR3 DNA: TGTGCCATCAATGGTTCGGGACTAGCGGAAGGGGACGGGGAGCTGTTTTTT. Translated: CAINGSGLAEGDGELFF.

A remark on this clonotype: One junction end disagrees with the germline gene, perhaps due to a read error. This chain joins TRBV5-4 and TRBJ2-3; a possible D gene is TRBD2 (5 bases). The V gene's germline CDR1 is SGHNT and CDR2 YYREEE (reference sequence). There are 18 residues in the CDR3. The CDR3 sequence is CAGSNPAASGSRTDTQYF. In nucleotides, the CDR3 is TGCGCCGGCAGTAACCCGGCGGCTAGTGGGAGTCGGACAGATACGCAGTATTTT.

This clonotype was seen a few times. The chain recombines TRBV11-2 with TRBJ2-7; 7 nucleotides align to TRBD2. V trimming: 8 bases; J trimming: 4 bases; junction bases outside the gene matches: 8. This CDR3 is built from 13 residues. The germline V gene encodes CDR1 SGHAT and CDR2 FQNNGV. CDR3 bases: TGTGCCAGCGTCCTGCCTAGCGGATACGAGCAGTACTTC. Translation: CASVLPSGYEQYF.